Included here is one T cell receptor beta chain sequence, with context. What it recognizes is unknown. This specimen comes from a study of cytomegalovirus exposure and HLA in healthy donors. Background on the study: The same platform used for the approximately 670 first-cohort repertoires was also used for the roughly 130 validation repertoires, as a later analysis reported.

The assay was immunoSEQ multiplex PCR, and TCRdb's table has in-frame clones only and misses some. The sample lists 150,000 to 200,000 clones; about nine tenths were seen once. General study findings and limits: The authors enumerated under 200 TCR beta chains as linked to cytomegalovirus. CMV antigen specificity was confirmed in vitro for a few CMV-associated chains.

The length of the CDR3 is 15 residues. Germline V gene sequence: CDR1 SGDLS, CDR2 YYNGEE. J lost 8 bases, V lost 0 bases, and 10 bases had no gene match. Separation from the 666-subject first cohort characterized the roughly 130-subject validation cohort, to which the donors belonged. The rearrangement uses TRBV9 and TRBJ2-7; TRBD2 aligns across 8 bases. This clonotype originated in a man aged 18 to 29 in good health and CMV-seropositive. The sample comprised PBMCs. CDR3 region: CASSVDHGRASKQYF. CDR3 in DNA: TGTGCCAGCAGCGTAGATCACGGGAGGGCCAGCAAGCAGTACTTC.